A single sample is the source of the 27 T cell receptor beta chains below, sequenced in a study of shared clonotypes between healthy human individuals. TCRdb's table, derived via immunoSEQ multiplex PCR, lists solely in-frame clones and lacks some. This table holds about 2 million clones, 85% to 95% found once. The source material was naive CD4+ T cells sorted from blood. Subset described: CD45RA+ positively selected. The receptors originated from a man aged 18 to 30 in good health.

The gene calls are TRBV5-5 and TRBJ2-7; no reliable D call. V was cut by 6 bases and J by 9 bases, with 22 bases left in between. This CDR3 spans 14 amino acids. Germline V gives CDR1 SGHKS, CDR2 YYEKEE (reference sequence). This chain's CDR3 is CASTLDIRAVGQYF. CDR3 sequence (DNA): TGTGCCAGCACCCTTGACATACGAGCAGTGGGGCAGTACTTC. Supplemented by reference TRBV5-5 and TRBJ2-7, the full variable domain reads DAGVTQSPTHLIKTRGQQVTLRCSPISGHKSVSWYQQVLGQGPQFIFQYYEKEERGRGNFPDRFSARQFPNYSSELNVNALLLGDSALYLCASTLDIRAVGQYFGPGTRLTVT.

The chain joins TRBV6-1 to TRBJ1-5; a possible D gene is TRBD1 (6 bases). The CDR3 is 15 residues long. CDR1 MNHNS and CDR2 SASEGT come from the germline V gene. The V and J ends lost 6 bases and 2 bases respectively, with 14 bases between them. CDR3 loop: CASSATGWGNQPQHF. In DNA, the CDR3 is TGTGCCAGCAGCGCAACAGGGTGGGGCAATCAGCCCCAGCATTTT.

This sequence joins TRBV6-5 and TRBJ1-2; D unresolved. The ends were cut back, 2 bases at V and 4 bases at J, with 11 bases in the middle. Germline V gives CDR1 MNHEY, CDR2 SVGAGI. This CDR3 is 14 amino acids long. CDR3 sequence: CASSYPRISYGYTF. The CDR3 DNA sequence: TGTGCCAGCAGTTACCCCAGGATTTCCTATGGCTACACCTTC.

The rearrangement uses TRBV10-3 and TRBJ2-7; D tentatively reads TRBD1 or TRBD2 (5 bases each). Germline V CDR1 and CDR2: ENHRY, SYGVKD. Trimming removed 10 bases at V and 3 bases at J, with 22 bases between. This CDR3 has 15 residues. The CDR3 sequence: CATLAGGASLYEQYF. Written as DNA, the CDR3 is TGTGCCACCCTTGCTGGGGGTGCAAGCCTCTACGAGCAGTACTTC.

The V gene is TRBV6-6, the J gene TRBJ1-1, with D possibly being TRBD1 (6 bases). Germline lookup yields CDR1 MNHNY and CDR2 SVGAGI (reference sequence). The CDR3 runs 13 residues. V was cut by 10 bases and J by 4 bases, with 16 bases left in between. CDR3 in amino acids: CAISGGGSTEAFF. The CDR3 region has the DNA TGTGCCATCTCCGGAGGGGGGTCCACTGAAGCTTTCTTT.

The V and J genes are TRBV6-6 and TRBJ2-3, with D unclear. This CDR3 spans 13 amino acids. The V gene's germline CDR1 is MNHNY and CDR2 SVGAGI (reference sequence). Trimming removed 5 bases at V and 3 bases at J, with 9 bases between. This CDR3 is CASSRSGTDTQYF. The CDR3 DNA reads as TGTGCCAGCAGTCGGAGTGGTACAGATACGCAGTATTTT.

The V call is TRBV6-5, the J call TRBJ2-5, with unresolved D. This CDR3 is 14 amino acids long. Germline V CDR1 and CDR2: MNHEY, SVGAGI. The V gene lost 5 bases and the J gene lost 2 bases, with 12 bases spanning the gap. The CDR3 DNA reads as TGTGCCAGCAGTCTCGGAGTGCTTCAAGAGACCCAGTACTTC. This codes for CASSLGVLQETQYF.

V and J are TRBV18 and TRBJ2-1, with D possibly TRBD1 on 6 matching bases. Trimming pared 2 bases from V and 11 bases from J, leaving 7 bases between. CDR1 is KGHSH, CDR2 LQKENI, per germline. This CDR3 is built from 11 residues. CDR3 sequence (DNA): TGTGCCAGCTCACCAACAGGGAAGCAGTTCTTC. Translating gives CASSPTGKQFF.

The chain employs TRBV7-2 and TRBJ2-1, with 8 bases identical to TRBD2. V gave up 4 bases and J gave up 9 bases; unmatched junction bases: 11. The CDR3 runs to 15 residues. Germline values: CDR1 SGHTA, CDR2 FQGNSA. The CDR3 DNA reads TGTGCCAGCAGCTCAACTAGCGGATTTCCGTCTGAGCAGTTCTTC. Translating it yields CASSSTSGFPSEQFF.

The rearrangement links TRBV6-6 to TRBJ1-1; D remains ambiguous. Trimming shortened V by 2 bases and J by 8 bases, and 9 bases separated the two germline ends. This CDR3 contains 12 residues. Germline CDR1 reads MNHNY; CDR2 reads SVGAGI (reference sequence). CDR3 amino acids: CASSYRLWEAFF. DNA for the CDR3: TGTGCCAGCAGTTACCGACTTTGGGAAGCTTTCTTT.

This rearrangement joins TRBV6-5 to TRBJ1-3, with D unresolved. The ends were cut back, 0 bases at V and 0 bases at J, with 9 bases in the middle. Germline CDR1 reads MNHEY; CDR2 reads SVGAGI. CDR3 length: 16 amino acids. The CDR3 DNA is TGTGCCAGCAGTTACTCGGCGACGACCTCTGGAAACACCATATATTTT. Translating gives CASSYSATTSGNTIYF.

This chain connects TRBV5-1 to TRBJ2-6, with TRBD1 as a possible D gene (6 bases). The germline V gene has CDR1 SGHRS and CDR2 YFSETQ. CDR3 length equals 18 residues. With 0 bases removed from V and 1 base from J, the gap between germline ends came to 14 bases. CDR3 DNA sequence: TGCGCCAGCAGCTTGGGCCGGGACATTTATTCTGGGGCCAACGTCCTGACTTTC. Amino acid sequence: CASSLGRDIYSGANVLTF.

The V call is TRBV11-1, the J call TRBJ2-7; D gene unclear. CDR1 and CDR2 (germline): SGHAT, FQDESV (reference sequence). V was shortened by 4 bases and J by 6 bases, with 13 bases between the two germline ends. This CDR3 region has 13 residues. This CDR3 reads CASSSTEISEQYF. Written as DNA, the CDR3 is TGTGCCAGCAGCTCCACAGAGATCTCCGAGCAGTACTTC.

This clone was counted a single time. V usage is TRBV5-1 and J usage is TRBJ2-2, with 7 nucleotides matching TRBD1. Looked up from germline, CDR1 is SGHRS and CDR2 is YFSETQ. After removal of 1 base from V and 1 base from J, the junction contained 4 bases not matched to a gene. CDR3 size: 16 residues. This CDR3 is CASSLRAGGNTGELFF. The CDR3 DNA follows: TGCGCCAGCAGCTTGCGGGCAGGGGGGAACACCGGGGAGCTGTTTTTT.

This clone was counted a single time. V and J are TRBV6-1 and TRBJ1-5, with D unclear. The CDR3 contains 11 residues. Trimming left V 4 bases short and J 11 bases short, with 9 bases between. CDR1 is MNHNS and CDR2 is SASEGT in the germline V gene. CDR3 sequence reads: CASSAASAQHF. CDR3 DNA: TGTGCCAGCAGTGCGGCTTCGGCCCAGCATTTT.

This sequence joins TRBV5-1 and TRBJ1-3, with D possibly TRBD1 on 6 matching bases. The CDR3 is made up of 16 amino acids. Germline V gives CDR1 SGHRS, CDR2 YFSETQ. V shed 4 bases and J shed 0 bases, with 14 bases lying between them. CDR3 in DNA: TGCGCCAGCAGCCGGGACAACATCATCTCTGGAAACACCATATATTTT. The encoded protein is CASSRDNIISGNTIYF.

Comments on this clone: Other nucleotide sequences from this sample produce the same CDR3. The chain combines TRBV30 with TRBJ2-7, with 7 nucleotides matching TRBD1. The CDR3 runs 13 residues. CDR1 GTSNPN and CDR2 SVGIG come from the germline V gene (reference sequence). The J segment lost 4 bases and the V segment lost 3 bases, leaving 6 bases of the junction unmatched. The chain's CDR3 is CAWSRDRVYEQYF. Here the CDR3 DNA reads TGTGCCTGGAGCCGGGACAGAGTTTACGAGCAGTACTTC.

The gene calls are TRBV18 and TRBJ2-7; 7 bases map to TRBD2. CDR3 size: 16 residues. V was clipped by 0 bases and J by 1 base; unmatched bases: 6. Germline loops: CDR1 KGHSH, CDR2 LQKENI. The CDR3 nucleotides read TGTGCCAGCTCACCACCGGTGGGGAGGGATTCCTACGAGCAGTACTTC. This codes for CASSPPVGRDSYEQYF. The full variable domain, rest sourced from reference TRBV18 and TRBJ2-7, is NAGVMQNPRHLVRRRGQEARLRCSPMKGHSHVYWYRQLPEEGLKFMVYLQKENIIDESGMPKERFSAEFPKEGPSILRIQQVVRGDSAAYFCASSPPVGRDSYEQYFGPGTRLTVT.

The chain carries TRBV19 and TRBJ1-5; D unclear. V dropped 5 bases and J dropped 4 bases, with 9 bases sitting between them. Germline values: CDR1 LNHDA, CDR2 SQIVND (reference sequence). The CDR3 covers 13 residues. CDR3 DNA: TGTGCCAGTAGTCTGTCGGAGAATCAGCCCCAGCATTTT. Protein: CASSLSENQPQHF.

The chain links TRBV7-9 to TRBJ2-2, with D possibly being TRBD2 (5 bases). Trimming cost V 1 base and J 6 bases, with 12 bases left between them. This CDR3 contains 15 residues. Germline V gene data show CDR1 as SEHNR and CDR2 as FQNEAQ (reference sequence). CDR3 protein: CASSLVGSGAGELFF. The DNA of the CDR3 is TGTGCCAGCAGCTTAGTTGGGAGTGGTGCCGGGGAGCTGTTTTTT.

This chain links TRBV15 with TRBJ2-3; 9 bases match TRBD2. After removal of 4 bases from V and 4 bases from J, the junction contained 6 bases not matched to a gene. The length of the CDR3 is 15 residues. Per the germline V gene, CDR1 is LNHNV and CDR2 is YYDKDF (reference sequence). CDR3 sequence: CATSTGAGGADTQYF. CDR3 nucleotide sequence: TGTGCCACCAGCACCGGAGCGGGAGGCGCAGATACGCAGTATTTT.

The J gene is TRBJ2-6, the V gene TRBV10-3; D remains ambiguous. CDR1 is ENHRY and CDR2 is SYGVKD in the germline V gene. Trimming removed 10 bases from V and 0 bases from J, with 10 bases in between. CDR3 length equals 14 residues. The CDR3 spells CATQANSGANVLTF. In nucleotides, the CDR3 is TGTGCCACCCAAGCGAACTCTGGGGCCAACGTCCTGACTTTC.

The genes are TRBV27 and TRBJ2-7; D might be TRBD2 (5 bases). The CDR3 has 15 amino acids. Germline loops: CDR1 MNHEY, CDR2 SMNVEV (reference sequence). With 6 bases removed from V and 4 bases from J, the gap between germline ends came to 19 bases. Here the CDR3 DNA reads TGTGCCAGCAGACTCCGGGATCGGGGAGTGTACGAGCAGTACTTC. It codes for CASRLRDRGVYEQYF.

CDR3 in DNA: TGTGCCAGCAGCGGGACTAGCGGGGGCCTCACAGATACGCAGTATTTT. It translates to CASSGTSGGLTDTQYF. The gene calls are TRBV7-2 and TRBJ2-3, with 14 positions matching TRBD2. With 5 bases clipped from V and 2 bases from J, the junction kept 3 bases outside the gene matches. Germline V CDR1 and CDR2: SGHTA, FQGNSA. The CDR3 extends over 16 amino acids. The full variable domain, its missing parts supplied by reference TRBV7-2 and TRBJ2-3, is GAGVSQSPSNKVTEKGKDVELRCDPISGHTALYWYRQSLGQGLEFLIYFQGNSAPDKSGLPSDRFSAERTGGSVSTLTIQRTQQEDSAVYLCASSGTSGGLTDTQYFGPGTRLTVL.

V and J are TRBV18 and TRBJ1-2; D gene unclear. Germline assignment: CDR1 KGHSH and CDR2 LQKENI. This CDR3 is built from 13 residues. V lost 5 bases to trimming and J lost 8 bases, with 15 bases between them. The CDR3 loop reads CASSVYTMVGYTF. CDR3 DNA sequence: TGTGCCAGCTCAGTCTATACTATGGTCGGCTACACCTTC.

The sample holds one count of this clone. The genes are TRBV5-4 and TRBJ1-3; 9 positions agree with TRBD1. The V gene end was trimmed by 4 bases and the J gene end by 0 bases; junction bases not matched to a gene: 8. This CDR3 has 17 amino acids. Germline V lookup: CDR1 SGHNT, CDR2 YYREEE (reference sequence). In DNA form, the CDR3 reads TGTGCCAGCAGCCCTTACGGGACAGGGCTCTCTGGAAACACCATATATTTT. Amino acids: CASSPYGTGLSGNTIYF.

This CDR3 reads CASKGTSNTGELFF. CDR3 nucleotides: TGCGCCAGCAAAGGGACTTCAAACACCGGGGAGCTGTTTTTT. V and J are TRBV5-1 and TRBJ2-2; D might be TRBD2 (6 bases). Trimming left V 6 bases short and J 2 bases short, with 11 bases between. This CDR3 spans 14 amino acids. Germline CDR1 reads SGHRS; CDR2 reads YFSETQ.